The table lists the clone carrying this TCR beta chain with a few counts. Its antigen is as yet unknown. A J-beta primer mix and a sample-barcoded 5' primer were used in a second PCR of roughly 7 to 12 cycles. TCRdb re-called the 5' RACE reads through MiXCR, storing one row per CDR3 protein. The sample includes some 1.7 million distinct CDR3 sequences, 28% of them seen just once. The sample belongs to a study of blood T cells in healthy people across ages. About the research overall: Per two T cells, about one barcoded beta molecule was captured through template switching.

General study results and limits: Per million T cells, TCR beta diversity dropped roughly linearly as age increased.

The sequenced sample consisted of blood. The sequence was collected from a woman aged 25-40 years in good health.

This CDR3 reads CSASAAGASEQFF. CDR3 in DNA: TGCAGTGCTAGCGCGGCAGGGGCAAGTGAGCAGTTCTTC. The rearrangement joins TRBV20-1 to TRBJ2-1; the D gene is possibly TRBD1 (6 bases). V shed 3 bases and J shed 9 bases, with 15 bases lying between them. This CDR3 region has 13 residues. The V gene's germline CDR1 is DFQATT and CDR2 SNEGSKA (reference sequence).